This TCR beta chain was found in a study of tissue T cells after allogeneic stem cell transplantation. Broader study findings: Across patients, clones rarely overlapped, yet motif clusters were shared tissue-specifically. Anatomically similar tissues had similar TCR repertoires within each patient.

CDR3 sequences, V/J genes, frequencies and template counts came from survey-depth TCRbeta sequencing. Data came from immunoSEQ multiplex PCR; TCRdb stores just in-frame clones and leaves some out. Of over 40,000 clones in the sample, about three quarters are singletons; the top ten hold 0.5% to 0.6%. The table lists this clone with a few counts. Its specificity is unknown. Mouse names are used for the genes. The read ends 1 residue shy of where the CDR3 ends; the end is completed using the germline J gene. V lost 0 bases to trimming and J lost 4 bases; unmatched junction nucleotides: 5. Germline values: CDR1 LGHNA, CDR2 YSYQKL. The CDR3 length is 15 residues.

Material for sequencing was sorted cells pooled from one or two spleens. The J gene is TRBJ1-2, the V gene TRBV2; 7 bases fit TRBD1. This sequence originates from a pool of C57BL/6 mice in good health. CDR3 DNA (partial): TGTGCCAGCAGCCAAGATGGAGGGGGCGGCTCCGACTACACC. It yields the protein CASSQDGGGGSDYT. The full CDR3 protein is CASSQDGGGGSDYTF.